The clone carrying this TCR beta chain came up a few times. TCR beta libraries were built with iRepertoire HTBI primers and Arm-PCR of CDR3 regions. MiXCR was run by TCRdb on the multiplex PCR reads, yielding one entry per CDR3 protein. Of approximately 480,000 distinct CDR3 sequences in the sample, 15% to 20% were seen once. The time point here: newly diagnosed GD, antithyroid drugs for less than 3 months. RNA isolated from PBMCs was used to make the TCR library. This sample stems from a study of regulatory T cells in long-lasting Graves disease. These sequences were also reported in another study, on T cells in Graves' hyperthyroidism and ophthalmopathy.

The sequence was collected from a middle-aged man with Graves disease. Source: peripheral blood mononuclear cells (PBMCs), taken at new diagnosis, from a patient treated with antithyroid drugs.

For the CDR3, the DNA is TGCAGTGCTAGGTCTAGCGGGAGGGCCACCGAGCAGTACTTC. Protein: CSARSSGRATEQYF. V gene TRBV20-1 combines with J gene TRBJ2-7; 12 nucleotides line up with TRBD2. V lost 3 bases and J lost 6; bases outside the gene matches: 6. The CDR3 loop spans 14 amino acids. Germline CDR1 and CDR2: DFQATT and SNEGSKA (reference sequence).